A selection of T cell receptor beta chains follows, all from one sample in a study of blood T cell repertoires in COVID-19. The protocol was immunoSEQ multiplex PCR, while the TCRdb copy is restricted to in-frame clones and leaves out a portion. The sample records 85,000 to 95,000 clones, approximately 88% being singletons. Sequenced: peripheral blood. Receptor source: a man aged 60-69 years with acute or convalescent COVID-19. Each CDR3 is given with its conserved first and last residue. Each record gives: V gene, clone size, J gene, D gene, CDR3 protein, CDR3 DNA. D genes are given only for firm matches. Size is omitted from some rows. Given values are once, few, many or a class for expanded clones.

TRBV24-1,.,TRBJ2-2,.,CATSENRVDGELFF,TGTGCCACCAGTGAGAACAGGGTCGACGGGGAGCTGTTTTTT
TRBV5-4,.,TRBJ1-1,.,CASSPRTVGVNTEAFF,TGTGCCAGCAGCCCAAGGACAGTCGGGGTGAACACTGAAGCTTTCTTT
TRBV3-1/TRBV3-2,.,TRBJ1-6,.,CASSQDPADSPLHF,TGTGCCAGCAGCCAAGACCCAGCGGATTCACCCCTCCACTTT
TRBV7-3,few,TRBJ2-1,TRBD2,CASSLGPSGRAIEQFF,TGTGCCAGCAGCTTAGGTCCTAGCGGGAGGGCCATCGAGCAGTTCTTC
TRBV6-1,few,TRBJ1-5,.,CASSEVYRGEGQPQHF,TGTGCCAGCAGTGAAGTTTATCGGGGGGAAGGTCAGCCCCAGCATTTT
TRBV18,.,TRBJ1-1,.,CASSPPIGSGWGAEAFF,TGTGCCAGCTCACCACCGATAGGGTCGGGGTGGGGGGCTGAAGCTTTCTTT
TRBV5-5,.,TRBJ1-1,.,CASSLLQGGTEAFF,TGTGCCAGCAGCTTGTTACAAGGGGGCACTGAAGCTTTCTTT
TRBV23-1,.,TRBJ2-2,.,CASSPQGIETNTGELFF,TGCGCCAGCAGTCCCCAGGGTATTGAAACGAACACCGGGGAGCTGTTTTTT
TRBV9,.,TRBJ1-4,TRBD1,CASSPRTGTTNEKLFF,TGTGCCAGCAGCCCCCGGACAGGAACAACTAATGAAAAACTGTTTTTT
TRBV3-1/TRBV3-2,.,TRBJ1-2,.,CASSQDISYGYTF,TGTGCCAGCAGCCAAGATATCAGTTATGGCTACACCTTC
TRBV30,.,TRBJ2-1,TRBD1,CAWSVNFRGQGLREQFF,TGTGCCTGGAGTGTAAACTTTAGGGGACAGGGTTTAAGGGAGCAGTTCTTC
TRBV30,.,TRBJ1-3,.,CAWTYGSGNTIYF,TGTGCCTGGACCTATGGCTCTGGAAACACCATATATTTT
TRBV4-2,.,TRBJ2-3,TRBD1,CASSPQGGTDTQYF,TGTGCCAGCAGCCCTCAGGGGGGCACAGATACGCAGTATTTT
TRBV11-2,.,TRBJ2-1,TRBD1,CASSLATPWTGAPPDEQFF,TGTGCCAGCAGCTTAGCCACGCCTTGGACAGGGGCCCCGCCCGATGAGCAGTTCTTC
TRBV3-1/TRBV3-2,.,TRBJ2-7,TRBD1,CASSPRDRGGEQYF,TGTGCCAGCAGCCCACGGGACAGGGGGGGCGAGCAGTACTTC
TRBV6-5,.,TRBJ1-1,TRBD1,CASSPNRGQGTEAFF,TGTGCCAGCAGTCCTAACAGGGGGCAGGGCACTGAAGCTTTCTTT
TRBV19,.,TRBJ2-7,TRBD1,CASSPRWTGSYPPAAYEQYF,TGTGCCAGTAGTCCACGCTGGACAGGGAGCTATCCCCCGGCGGCCTACGAGCAGTACTTC
TRBV19,.,TRBJ1-1,TRBD1,CASSYKDRDKGMNTEAFF,TGTGCCAGTAGTTACAAAGACAGGGACAAGGGCATGAACACTGAAGCTTTCTTT
TRBV19,.,TRBJ2-2,TRBD2,CATRTSGSVVAGELFF,TGTGCCACCCGGACTAGCGGGAGTGTGGTCGCCGGGGAGCTGTTTTTT
TRBV3-1/TRBV3-2,.,TRBJ1-2,.,CASSQALGQPNYGYTF,TGTGCCAGCAGCCAAGCCCTCGGACAGCCTAACTATGGCTACACCTTC
TRBV4-1,.,TRBJ2-6,.,CASSQLLGASRISGANVLTF,TGCGCCAGCAGCCAACTCTTGGGGGCTAGCCGGATCTCTGGGGCCAACGTCCTGACTTTC
TRBV6-5,.,TRBJ1-2,TRBD1,CASSTGGALGYTF,TGTGCCAGCAGTACAGGGGGCGCGTTGGGCTACACCTTC
TRBV5-1,.,TRBJ2-7,TRBD2,CASSSLAAPGEQYF,TGCGCCAGCAGCTCGCTAGCGGCCCCGGGGGAGCAGTACTTC
TRBV7-9,few,TRBJ2-7,.,CASSSPQVYEQYF,TGTGCCAGCAGCTCCCCCCAGGTTTACGAGCAGTACTTC
TRBV3-1/TRBV3-2,few,TRBJ2-1,.,CASKGAGYNEQFF,TGTGCCAGCAAAGGGGCGGGGTACAATGAGCAGTTCTTC
TRBV28,.,TRBJ2-7,.,CASGHRESSYEQYF,TGTGCCAGCGGGCACAGGGAAAGCTCCTACGAGCAGTACTTC
TRBV2,.,TRBJ2-1,TRBD1,CASSDGTGFHLGEQFF,TGTGCCAGCAGTGATGGGACAGGGTTTCATCTTGGTGAGCAGTTCTTC
TRBV18,.,TRBJ2-1,TRBD2,CASSPGRLASNEQFF,TGTGCCAGCTCACCAGGGAGACTAGCAAGCAATGAGCAGTTCTTC
TRBV9,.,TRBJ2-7,.,CASSVAVQGGEQYF,TGTGCCAGCAGCGTAGCCGTTCAAGGGGGCGAGCAGTACTTC
TRBV15,.,TRBJ2-5,TRBD1,CATSRATGVETQYF,TGTGCCACCAGCAGGGCTACAGGGGTGGAGACCCAGTACTTC